Shown below are 18 T cell receptor beta chains from a single sample sequenced in a study of blood T cell repertoires in COVID-19. Assay used: immunoSEQ multiplex PCR; TCRdb lists only in-frame clones, some missing. The sample consists of 200,000 to 250,000 clones, 80% to 90% of them appearing once. The specimen was peripheral blood. The receptors were gathered from a woman older than 75 with active or convalescent COVID-19.

This chain joins TRBV6-4 and TRBJ1-5; no clear D. The germline gives CDR1 MRHNA, CDR2 SNTAGT. V lost 4 bases and J lost 7, with 20 bases in between. This CDR3 is 16 amino acids long. CDR3 protein: CASSAWRFVVDQPQHF. In DNA form, the CDR3 reads TGTGCCAGCAGTGCGTGGAGGTTTGTGGTAGACCAGCCCCAGCATTTT.

This clone was seen at least ten times. Other DNA sequences within the sample encode an identical CDR3. This chain joins TRBV9 and TRBJ2-3; D may be TRBD1 (6 bases). V was trimmed by 0 bases and J by 2 bases, leaving 10 bases between them. Germline V gene data show CDR1 as SGDLS and CDR2 as YYNGEE. CDR3 length: 15 amino acids. CDR3 loop: CASSVAGVDTDTQYF. For the CDR3, the DNA is TGTGCCAGCAGCGTAGCAGGGGTCGACACAGATACGCAGTATTTT. Looking up the rest from reference TRBV9 and TRBJ2-3 gives the full variable domain: DSGVTQTPKHLITATGQRVTLRCSPRSGDLSVYWYQQSLDQGLQFLIQYYNGEERAKGNILERFSAQQFPDLHSELNLSSLELGDSALYFCASSVAGVDTDTQYFGPGTRLTVL.

This chain uses TRBV9 with TRBJ2-7, with TRBD2 matching 8 bases. V lost 3 bases and J lost 5; bases outside the gene matches: 10. The CDR3 has 15 amino acids. In germline, CDR1 is SGDLS, CDR2 YYNGEE. The CDR3 nucleotides are TGTGCCAGCAGCGGTGGCGGTAGCGGGACTCACGAGCAGTACTTC. Amino acids: CASSGGGSGTHEQYF. The entire variable domain, with the rest obtained from reference TRBV9 and TRBJ2-7, is as follows: DSGVTQTPKHLITATGQRVTLRCSPRSGDLSVYWYQQSLDQGLQFLIQYYNGEERAKGNILERFSAQQFPDLHSELNLSSLELGDSALYFCASSGGGSGTHEQYFGPGTRLTVT.

This clone has only one observation. This chain connects TRBV6-5 to TRBJ2-7; the match to TRBD2 covers 7 bases. The V gene end was trimmed by 1 base and the J gene end by 4 bases; junction bases not matched to a gene: 7. This CDR3 region has 15 residues. CDR1 and CDR2 from the germline V gene are MNHEY and SVGAGI. The CDR3 bases are TGTGCCAGCAGTTACTTTTCTAGCGGACCATACGAGCAGTACTTC. Encoded protein: CASSYFSSGPYEQYF.

This chain connects TRBV25-1 to TRBJ1-2, with D possibly matching TRBD1 (5 bases). The CDR3 has 15 residues. Germline CDR1 and CDR2: MGHDK and SYGVNS. Trimming removed 4 bases from V and 1 base from J, with 13 bases in between. The CDR3 DNA reads as TGTGCCAGCAGTGCGAATTACGGACATAACTATGGCTACACCTTC. As protein: CASSANYGHNYGYTF.

This clone was seen more than once but under ten times. This chain joins TRBV4-2 and TRBJ1-1; 7 bases line up with TRBD1. CDR3 length: 16 residues. Trimming at V came to 0 bases and at J to 4 bases, leaving 8 bases not matched to a gene. Per the germline V gene, CDR1 is LGHNA and CDR2 is YNFKEQ. The CDR3 DNA sequence: TGTGCCAGCAGCCAAGATCAGGGGGTCCCGTCCACTGAAGCTTTCTTT. Encoded protein: CASSQDQGVPSTEAFF.

The chain uses TRBV7-3 and TRBJ2-7; 9 bases line up with TRBD2. V lost 3 bases, J lost 4 bases, and 7 bases stayed unmatched. This CDR3 has 15 amino acids. CDR1 is SGHTA, CDR2 FQGTGA, per germline. This CDR3 reads CASSFGGGRAYEQYF. CDR3 in DNA: TGTGCCAGCAGCTTCGGAGGCGGGAGGGCTTACGAGCAGTACTTC.

The rearrangement joins TRBV9 to TRBJ2-3, with TRBD1 matching 7 bases. Trimming removed 3 bases from V and 1 base from J; junction bases left unmatched: 5. CDR3 length: 15 amino acids. Germline V gives CDR1 SGDLS, CDR2 YYNGEE. The CDR3 reads CASSGRQGRTDTQYF. CDR3 coding DNA: TGTGCCAGCAGCGGGAGACAGGGCCGCACAGATACGCAGTATTTT.

This clone was seen a single time. J is TRBJ1-2 and V is TRBV6-6; 9 bases align to TRBD1. Losses at the gene ends were 0 bases for V and 6 bases for J; bases not matched to a gene: 5. Germline V gives CDR1 MNHNY, CDR2 SVGAGI (reference sequence). The CDR3 is 15 residues long. In DNA form, the CDR3 reads TGTGCCAGCAGTTACTCGCTGACAGGGGGTAATGGCTACACCTTC. Protein: CASSYSLTGGNGYTF.

The rearrangement links TRBV2 to TRBJ2-7; no clear D gene. CDR3 length: 12 amino acids. The germline V gene encodes CDR1 SNHLY and CDR2 FYNNEI. V gave up 6 bases and J gave up 1 base, with 7 bases separating them. DNA for the CDR3: TGTGCCAGCAGCCGCACATCCTACGAGCAGTACTTC. This sequence encodes CASSRTSYEQYF.

This sequence joins TRBV3-1 (or the pseudogene TRBV3-2) and TRBJ1-1; D gene unclear. Germline lookup yields CDR1 LGHDT and CDR2 YNNKEL (reference sequence). V lost 6 bases and J 0 bases, leaving 14 bases between the germline ends. The CDR3 extends over 15 amino acids. CDR3 in DNA: TGTGCCAGCAGAAACCAAGACTTTGTGAACACTGAAGCTTTCTTT. It yields the protein CASRNQDFVNTEAFF.

The chain has TRBV7-9 and TRBJ2-5, with D unresolved. In germline, CDR1 is SEHNR, CDR2 FQNEAQ (reference sequence). Trimming removed 6 bases from V and 5 bases from J, with 13 bases in between. This CDR3 comprises 13 residues. The CDR3 region is CASRPKAAETQYF. CDR3 bases: TGTGCCAGCAGGCCTAAGGCGGCGGAGACCCAGTACTTC.

The rearrangement joins TRBV5-8 to TRBJ2-5, with 8 bases identical to TRBD2. Germline V CDR1 and CDR2: SGHTS, YDEGEE. J gave up 3 bases and V 2 bases, and 6 bases lay outside the gene matches. The CDR3 extends over 15 amino acids. In DNA, the CDR3 is TGTGCCAGCAGCTTAGGGACTAGGAGGGAAGAGACCCAGTACTTC. It is translated as CASSLGTRREETQYF.

V usage is TRBV11-3 and J usage is TRBJ2-2; no definite D call. Trimming removed 2 bases at V and 0 bases at J, with 4 bases between. This CDR3 comprises 14 residues. Germline V gene lookup returns CDR1 SGHNT and CDR2 YENEEA. CDR3 bases: TGTGCCAGCAGCTTAACAACGAACACCGGGGAGCTGTTTTTT. Amino acids: CASSLTTNTGELFF.

The V gene is TRBV12-3 or TRBV12-4, the J gene TRBJ1-1; D unresolved. The CDR3 is 13 residues long. V was shortened by 1 base and J by 3 bases, with 6 bases between the two germline ends. The CDR3 protein is CASSLVTDTEAFF. The CDR3 DNA reads TGTGCCAGCAGTTTAGTTACAGACACTGAAGCTTTCTTT.

The chain uses TRBV5-1 and TRBJ1-1; 11 bases are a match to TRBD1. The CDR3 covers 15 residues. Trimming removed 3 bases from V and 3 bases from J; junction bases left unmatched: 4. CDR1 SGHRS and CDR2 YFSETQ come from the germline V gene. The DNA of the CDR3 is TGCGCCAGCAGCTGGATGGGACAGGGGGACACTGAAGCTTTCTTT. Its translation: CASSWMGQGDTEAFF.

V usage is TRBV30 and J usage is TRBJ2-7; 7 positions match TRBD2. V was clipped by 1 base and J by 12 bases; unmatched bases: 9. This CDR3 has 12 amino acids. CDR1 is GTSNPN and CDR2 is SVGIG in the germline V gene (reference sequence). The CDR3 loop reads CAWSANVGGRYF. CDR3 DNA: TGTGCCTGGAGTGCCAACGTGGGAGGGCGGTACTTC.

The chain employs TRBV7-3 and TRBJ2-3; 9 bases match TRBD2. Unmatched junction bases numbered 2, after V lost 3 bases and J lost 1 base. Germline V gene data show CDR1 as SGHTA and CDR2 as FQGTGA. CDR3 size: 15 residues. The CDR3 DNA reads TGTGCCAGCAGCTTCGGGACTAGCCGCACAGATACGCAGTATTTT. Translating it yields CASSFGTSRTDTQYF.